This T cell receptor beta chain stems from a study of T cell clones after liver transplantation. Overall study context: TCRbeta sequencing after a pre-transplant mixed lymphocyte reaction identified graft-donor-reactive clones, later tracked in post-transplant blood.

Profiling relied on immunoSEQ multiplex PCR, and the TCRdb table lists in-frame clones only, not all of them. The profile shows tens of thousands of clones, about 88% of them singletons. The clonotype comes from a human donor who received a liver transplant. The sample in question was CD4+ T cells from blood, obtained before liver transplant.

Here the CDR3 DNA reads TGTGCCAGCAGTCTCACAGATACGCAGTATTTT. Its protein is CASSLTDTQYF. This chain links TRBV6-6 with TRBJ2-3; D is unresolved. CDR3 length: 11 residues. V was cut by 5 bases and J by 2 bases, with 2 bases left in between. CDR1 and CDR2 from the germline V gene are MNHNY and SVGAGI (reference sequence).